The clone carrying this T cell receptor beta chain has only a few counts. This entry is derived from a study of blood T cell repertoires in COVID-19. Study overall: Samples of COVID-19 (acute and convalescent) were obtained from the United States, Italy and Spain.

The study recruited people aged about 18 to 95 years across about two dozen US areas. Study processing details: It was from reference gene primer amplification that nucleated cell counts were estimated. Sequencing used immunoSEQ multiplex PCR; TCRdb keeps in-frame clones, though not all of them. Clone size and the V and J calls come from that table; the DNA yielded D and trimming. The repertoire holds some 390,000 clones, about 90% seen once, with less than 2% in the top ten. This clonotype originated in a woman in her twenties or thirties who had recovered from COVID-19. Sequences were obtained from PBMCs or T cells enriched from blood (not recorded which).

The CDR3 nucleotides are TGTGCCAGCCGATCTGGAGGAGCTGGAGGGGTGCAGTACTTC. Translating gives CASRSGGAGGVQYF. The chain carries TRBV19 and TRBJ2-7; TRBD2 is a possible D gene (6 bases). Germline loops: CDR1 LNHDA, CDR2 SQIVND (reference sequence). V was clipped by 9 bases and J by 9 bases, with 24 bases between them. This CDR3 region has 14 residues.